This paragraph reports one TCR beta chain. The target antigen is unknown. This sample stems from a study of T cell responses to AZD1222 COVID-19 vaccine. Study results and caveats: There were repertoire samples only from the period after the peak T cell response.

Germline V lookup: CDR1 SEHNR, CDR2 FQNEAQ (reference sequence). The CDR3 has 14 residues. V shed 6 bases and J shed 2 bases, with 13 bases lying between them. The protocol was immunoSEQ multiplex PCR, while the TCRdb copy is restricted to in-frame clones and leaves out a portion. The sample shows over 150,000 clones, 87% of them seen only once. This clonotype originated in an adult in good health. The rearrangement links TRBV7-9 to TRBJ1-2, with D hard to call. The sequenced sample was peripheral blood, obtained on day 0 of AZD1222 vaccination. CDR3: CASSPQSRNYGYTF. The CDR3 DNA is TGTGCCAGCAGTCCCCAGAGTAGGAACTATGGCTACACCTTC.